The 30 T cell receptor beta chains in this list originate from one sample, sequenced in a study of identical twins. MiXCR, applied by TCRdb to the 5' RACE reads, yields one record per CDR3 protein. The repertoire holds hundreds of thousands of distinct CDR3 sequences, 8.6% seen once, with 0.75% to 1% in the top ten. This sample also belongs to another study, concerning yellow fever vaccine responses in identical twins.

Sample: PBMCs. The source of these receptors is a woman aged 18-30 years in good health.

This clonotype was detected ten times or more. The chain employs TRBV3-1 and TRBJ2-3; D unresolved. This CDR3 region has 14 residues. Germline CDR1 and CDR2: LGHDT and YNNKEL (reference sequence). V shed 0 bases and J shed 8 bases, with 12 bases lying between them. CDR3 in DNA: TGTGCCAGCAGCCAAGAACTGGAAGTCGGTACGCAGTATTTT. Protein sequence: CASSQELEVGTQYF.

This clonotype was seen many times. The chain uses TRBV24-1 and TRBJ2-1, with D perhaps matching TRBD2 (7 bases). The V gene lost 5 bases and the J gene lost 4 bases, with 14 bases spanning the gap. Germline values: CDR1 KGHDR, CDR2 SFDVKD. The CDR3 spans 15 residues. This CDR3 reads CATSGTGGDYNEQFF. The CDR3 DNA reads as TGTGCCACCAGTGGTACGGGGGGCGATTACAATGAGCAGTTCTTC.

This clonotype was counted at least ten times. The chain is built from TRBV20-1 and TRBJ2-7; weak D call: TRBD1 (5 bases). The length of the CDR3 is 12 residues. The germline V and J ends were trimmed by 8 bases and 4 bases, with 15 bases remaining between them. Looked up from germline, CDR1 is DFQATT and CDR2 is SNEGSKA (reference sequence). Here the CDR3 DNA reads TGCAGTCCCAAGGTGACAGATTACGAGCAGTACTTC. This sequence encodes CSPKVTDYEQYF.

This clonotype has only a few counts. The chain has TRBV29-1 and TRBJ2-3; 10 bases match TRBD1. The V segment lost 7 bases and the J segment 5 bases; nucleotides outside the gene matches: 9. The CDR3 spans 14 residues. Germline V CDR1 and CDR2: SQVTM, ANQGSEA. CDR3 amino acids: CSAHPGQGIDTQYF. In nucleotides, the CDR3 is TGCAGCGCGCACCCGGGACAGGGGATAGATACGCAGTATTTT.

This clonotype has more than one count but fewer than ten. The rearrangement joins TRBV29-1 to TRBJ2-2; D gene unclear. Trimming shortened V by 6 bases and J by 5 bases, and 10 bases separated the two germline ends. The V gene's germline CDR1 is SQVTM and CDR2 ANQGSEA. This CDR3 is built from 12 residues. CDR3 loop: CSVELRTGELFF. CDR3 sequence (DNA): TGCAGCGTCGAACTTCGAACCGGGGAGCTGTTTTTT.

This chain uses TRBV27 with TRBJ1-6, with D uncertain. CDR3 length: 15 residues. The germline gives CDR1 MNHEY, CDR2 SMNVEV (reference sequence). With 6 bases removed from V and 9 bases from J, the gap between germline ends came to 18 bases. The CDR3 loop is CASSSYISLGSPLHF. CDR3 bases: TGTGCCAGCAGCAGTTACATATCCCTTGGTTCACCCCTCCACTTT.

The table lists this clonotype with many counts. V and J are TRBV7-9 and TRBJ2-1, with 9 bases lining up with TRBD2. The junction had 5 bases not matched to a gene; V was cut back by 4 bases and J by 1 base. Germline V gives CDR1 SEHNR, CDR2 FQNEAQ (reference sequence). The CDR3 length is 16 residues. CDR3: CASSSGTSSSYNEQFF. CDR3 bases: TGTGCCAGCAGCTCTGGGACTAGCAGTTCCTACAATGAGCAGTTCTTC.

This clonotype was seen only a few times. V and J are TRBV24-1 and TRBJ2-1; D call uncertain. The V end was cut by 5 bases, the J end by 13 bases, with 17 bases between. This CDR3 is built from 13 residues. Germline CDR1 reads KGHDR; CDR2 reads SFDVKD. CDR3 amino acids: CATSATVEQSQFF. The DNA for the CDR3 is TGTGCCACCAGTGCCACAGTAGAGCAGAGCCAGTTCTTC.

The table lists this clonotype with a few counts. The V call is TRBV24-1, the J call TRBJ2-3; TRBD1 might be the D (8 bases). Looked up from germline, CDR1 is KGHDR and CDR2 is SFDVKD. CDR3 size: 19 residues. V shed 0 bases and J shed 4 bases, with 22 bases lying between them. The CDR3 DNA follows: TGTGCCACCAGTGATTTGCGGGACAGGAGGACTAGTGGGGCAGATACGCAGTATTTT. This translates into CATSDLRDRRTSGADTQYF.

This clonotype was seen a few times. The genes are TRBV28 and TRBJ2-2; D gene unclear. Per germline, CDR1 MDHEN and CDR2 SYDVKM. V was cut by 8 bases and J by 0 bases, with 10 bases left in between. The CDR3 sequence is 14 residues long. CDR3 amino acids: CASWFGSNTGELFF. The CDR3 coding sequence is TGTGCCAGCTGGTTTGGGTCGAACACCGGGGAGCTGTTTTTT.

This clonotype was picked up a small number of times. J is TRBJ2-2 and V is TRBV2; D uncertain. V was cut by 3 bases and J by 6 bases, with 11 bases left in between. This CDR3 comprises 14 residues. The germline CDR1 and CDR2 sequences are SNHLY and FYNNEI. In nucleotides, the CDR3 is TGTGCCAGCAGTGACACCGTGGTAGCCGGGGAGCTGTTTTTT. This sequence encodes CASSDTVVAGELFF.

A few counts support this clonotype. In nucleotides, the CDR3 is TGTGCCAGCAGCCAAAGGTTGGGGCTTAGCGGGGGGGCAAGGTGGGGTGAGCAGTTCTTC. Its protein is CASSQRLGLSGGARWGEQFF. The rearrangement uses TRBV4-2 and TRBJ2-1, with 11 bases aligning to TRBD2. Germline CDR1 is LGHNA and CDR2 is YNFKEQ. V shed 2 bases and J 9 bases; nucleotides not matched to a gene: 21. The CDR3 is made up of 20 amino acids.

This clonotype appeared a few times. The gene calls are TRBV25-1 and TRBJ2-5, with a tentative D call TRBD1 (6 bases). This CDR3 spans 15 amino acids. V lost 5 bases, J lost 0 bases, and 13 bases lay in between. Germline V gene sequence: CDR1 MGHDK, CDR2 SYGVNS. Here the CDR3 reads CASSSQAGDQETQYF. The CDR3 nucleotides are TGTGCCAGCAGTTCACAGGCAGGGGACCAAGAGACCCAGTACTTC.

Only a few counts were recorded for this clonotype. V usage is TRBV6-5 and J usage is TRBJ2-7; TRBD2 aligns across 11 bases. V was clipped by 0 bases and J by 4 bases; unmatched bases: 2. This CDR3 contains 15 residues. The germline CDR1 and CDR2 sequences are MNHEY and SVGAGI. The CDR3 reads CASSYSLAGVYEQYF. DNA for the CDR3: TGTGCCAGCAGTTACTCACTAGCGGGAGTATACGAGCAGTACTTC.

The sample holds many counts of this clonotype. Compared with germline, one end of the junction differs, possibly owing to a read error. The chain combines TRBV7-6 with TRBJ2-3; D tentatively fits TRBD1 or TRBD2 (6 bases each). The germline CDR1 and CDR2 sequences are SGHVS and FNYEAQ. The CDR3 consists of 14 residues. CDR3 amino acids: CASRLGGLADTQYF. The CDR3 coding sequence is TGTGCCAGCAGATTAGGGGGGTTGGCAGATACGCAGTATTTT.

In this sample, this clonotype turned up a few times. The gene calls are TRBV20-1 and TRBJ2-4; no definite D call. Trimming removed 6 bases from V and 3 bases from J, with 15 bases in between. This CDR3 is built from 14 residues. Germline V CDR1 and CDR2: DFQATT, SNEGSKA (reference sequence). The CDR3 protein is CSAPTQAFKNIQYF. The DNA for the CDR3 is TGCAGTGCCCCTACCCAGGCGTTCAAAAACATTCAGTACTTC.

This clonotype was picked up a small number of times. The rearrangement links TRBV12-3 or TRBV12-4 to TRBJ2-1; possible D gene TRBD1, 5 bases. The CDR3 contains 15 residues. V lost 2 bases to trimming and J lost 2 bases, with 10 bases between them. CDR3 coding DNA: TGTGCCAGCAGTTTATTGGGGCCCACCTACAATGAGCAGTTCTTC. Translation: CASSLLGPTYNEQFF.

This clonotype was picked up many times. The chain employs TRBV3-1 and TRBJ2-5; 10 positions match TRBD1. The CDR3 runs 15 residues. The junction had 4 bases not matched to a gene; V was cut back by 3 bases and J by 3 bases. CDR1 LGHDT and CDR2 YNNKEL come from the germline V gene (reference sequence). The CDR3 protein is CASSHLGQGEETQYF. DNA of the CDR3: TGTGCCAGCAGCCACCTCGGACAGGGGGAAGAGACCCAGTACTTC.

This clonotype was observed a handful of times. This chain joins TRBV7-2 and TRBJ2-5, with 11 nucleotides matching TRBD2. The CDR3 spans 17 residues. V was pared by 5 bases and J by 4 bases, with 12 bases of the junction left unmatched. Looked up from germline, CDR1 is SGHTA and CDR2 is FQGNSA. CDR3 residues: CASSPPGLAGGRETQYF. Here the CDR3 DNA reads TGTGCCAGCAGCCCCCCGGGGCTAGCGGGGGGCCGAGAGACCCAGTACTTC.

This clonotype has a handful of counts. J is TRBJ2-2 and V is TRBV5-6; a possible D gene is TRBD2 (5 bases). Germline V gene data show CDR1 as SGHDT and CDR2 as YYEEEE. V gave up 3 bases and J gave up 0 bases, with 12 bases separating them. This CDR3 is built from 16 residues. The CDR3 here is CASSSLSGSNTGELFF. The CDR3 nucleotides read TGTGCCAGCAGCTCATTATCGGGGTCGAACACCGGGGAGCTGTTTTTT.

This clonotype showed up many times. The genes are TRBV3-1 and TRBJ2-2, with a possible D match to TRBD1 (6 bases). The CDR3 runs to 16 residues. Trimming removed 4 bases at V and 2 bases at J, with 14 bases between. Germline CDR1 reads LGHDT; CDR2 reads YNNKEL (reference sequence). Here the CDR3 reads CASSPWTDTNTGELFF. DNA for the CDR3: TGTGCCAGCAGCCCCTGGACAGATACTAACACCGGGGAGCTGTTTTTT.

This clonotype was recorded at least ten times. V gene TRBV7-9 combines with J gene TRBJ2-1; TRBD2 might be the D (6 bases). Trimming took off 3 bases at V and 1 base at J, with 13 bases between the two ends. CDR3 length: 16 residues. Germline V gene lookup returns CDR1 SEHNR and CDR2 FQNEAQ (reference sequence). The CDR3 region has the DNA TGTGCCAGCAGCTTTTCCGGCGGGGTTTCCTACAATGAGCAGTTCTTC. This gives the protein CASSFSGGVSYNEQFF.

CDR3 coding DNA: TGTGCCAGCAGTCCACCATCTTTCCCAGAGCAGTACTTC. This gives the protein CASSPPSFPEQYF. The V call is TRBV12-3 or TRBV12-4, the J call TRBJ2-7, with D unresolved. V lost 5 bases to trimming and J lost 7 bases, with 15 bases between them. This CDR3 has 13 amino acids.

This rearrangement joins TRBV4-2 to TRBJ2-1; 9 bases line up with TRBD2. V dropped 0 bases and J dropped 5; count of bases not matched to a gene: 8. The CDR3 is 17 residues long. Germline CDR1 is LGHNA and CDR2 is YNFKEQ. The CDR3 loop reads CASSQDSSGETHNEQFF. The CDR3 DNA reads as TGTGCCAGCAGCCAAGATTCTAGCGGGGAAACCCACAATGAGCAGTTCTTC.

This clonotype occurred a few times. This chain connects TRBV27 to TRBJ2-5; 7 nucleotides agree with TRBD2. The V gene's germline CDR1 is MNHEY and CDR2 SMNVEV (reference sequence). The CDR3 sequence is 15 residues long. V gave up 3 bases and J gave up 5 bases; unmatched junction bases: 9. DNA of the CDR3: TGTGCCAGCAGTTTTCAGGGCAGGGAGGGGGAGACCCAGTACTTC. Translating gives CASSFQGREGETQYF.

This clonotype was counted only a few times. The CDR3 coding sequence is TGTGCCAGCAGTTACAGGAACAGGGGACGAGAAAAACTGTTTTTT. This codes for CASSYRNRGREKLFF. The V call is TRBV6-5, the J call TRBJ1-4; TRBD1 matches 7 bases. The germline V gene has CDR1 MNHEY and CDR2 SVGAGI. This CDR3 contains 15 residues. With 2 bases clipped from V and 8 bases from J, the junction kept 8 bases outside the gene matches.

The V and J genes are TRBV15 and TRBJ2-7; TRBD1 or TRBD2 may be the D gene (5 bases each). From germline, CDR1 is LNHNV and CDR2 YYDKDF (reference sequence). Trimming shortened V by 6 bases and J by 7 bases, and 16 bases separated the two germline ends. The CDR3 has 13 amino acids. This CDR3 is CATRDSNEGEQYF. The CDR3 coding sequence is TGTGCCACCAGAGACTCAAACGAGGGGGAGCAGTACTTC. The whole variable domain, remainder taken from reference TRBV15 and TRBJ2-7, is DAMVIQNPRYQVTQFGKPVTLSCSQTLNHNVMYWYQQKSSQAPKLLFHYYDKDFNNEADTPDNFQSRRPNTSFCFLDIRSPGLGDTAMYLCATRDSNEGEQYFGPGTRLTVT.

Only a few counts were recorded for this clonotype. This chain joins TRBV18 and TRBJ1-1; D uncertain. Germline loops: CDR1 KGHSH, CDR2 LQKENI. The CDR3 has 14 amino acids. The V end was cut by 1 base, the J end by 1 base, with 7 bases between. CDR3 sequence: CASSPQGWNTEAFF. The CDR3 DNA sequence: TGTGCCAGCTCACCACAGGGTTGGAACACTGAAGCTTTCTTT. Full variable domain (rest looked up from reference TRBV18 and TRBJ1-1): NAGVMQNPRHLVRRRGQEARLRCSPMKGHSHVYWYRQLPEEGLKFMVYLQKENIIDESGMPKERFSAEFPKEGPSILRIQQVVRGDSAAYFCASSPQGWNTEAFFGQGTRLTVV.

This clonotype was observed many times. This rearrangement joins TRBV29-1 to TRBJ2-1; no definite D call. The CDR3 extends over 15 amino acids. Germline CDR1 SQVTM, CDR2 ANQGSEA. V lost 3 bases to trimming and J lost 0 bases, with 12 bases between them. The CDR3 DNA follows: TGCAGCGTTGATTTATTGACCAGCTCCTACAATGAGCAGTTCTTC. As protein: CSVDLLTSSYNEQFF.

This chain uses TRBV20-1 with TRBJ2-1; D gene uncertain. V was pared by 1 base and J by 0 bases, with 10 bases between. Looked up from germline, CDR1 is DFQATT and CDR2 is SNEGSKA (reference sequence). This CDR3 comprises 15 residues. CDR3 sequence (DNA): TGCAGTGCTAGAGGAGCGTATAGCTCCTACAATGAGCAGTTCTTC. This codes for CSARGAYSSYNEQFF.